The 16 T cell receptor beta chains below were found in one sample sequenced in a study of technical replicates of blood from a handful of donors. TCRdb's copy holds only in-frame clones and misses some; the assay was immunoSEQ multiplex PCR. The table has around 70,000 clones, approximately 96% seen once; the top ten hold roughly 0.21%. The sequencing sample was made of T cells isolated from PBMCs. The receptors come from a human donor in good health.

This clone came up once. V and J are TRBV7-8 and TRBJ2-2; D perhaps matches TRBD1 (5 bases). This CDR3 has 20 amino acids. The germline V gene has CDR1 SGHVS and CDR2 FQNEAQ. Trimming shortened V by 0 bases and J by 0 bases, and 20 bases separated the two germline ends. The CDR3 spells CASSLALGIPRQSNTGELFF. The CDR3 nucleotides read TGTGCCAGCAGCTTAGCGCTGGGTATTCCAAGACAGTCGAACACCGGGGAGCTGTTTTTT. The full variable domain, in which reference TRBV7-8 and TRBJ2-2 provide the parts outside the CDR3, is GAGVSQSPRYKVAKRGQDVALRCDPISGHVSLFWYQQALGQGPEFLTYFQNEAQLDKSGLPSDRFFAERPEGSVSTLKIQRTQQEDSAVYLCASSLALGIPRQSNTGELFFGEGSRLTVL.

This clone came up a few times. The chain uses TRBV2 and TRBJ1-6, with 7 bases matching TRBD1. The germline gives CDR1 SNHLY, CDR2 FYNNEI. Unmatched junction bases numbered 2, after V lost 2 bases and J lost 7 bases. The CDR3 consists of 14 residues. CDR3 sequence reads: CASSESQGNSPLHF. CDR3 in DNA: TGTGCCAGCAGTGAATCACAGGGGAATTCACCCCTCCACTTT. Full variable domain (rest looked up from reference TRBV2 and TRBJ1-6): EPEVTQTPSHQVTQMGQEVILRCVPISNHLYFYWYRQILGQKVEFLVSFYNNEISEKSEIFDDQFSVERPDGSNFTLKIRSTKLEDSAMYFCASSESQGNSPLHFGNGTRLTVT.

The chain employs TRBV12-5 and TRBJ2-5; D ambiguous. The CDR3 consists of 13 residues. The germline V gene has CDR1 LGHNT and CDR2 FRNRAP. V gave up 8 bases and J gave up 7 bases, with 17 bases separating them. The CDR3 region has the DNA TGTGCTAGTTTCGACGGGTTGTTCGGGACCCAGTACTTC. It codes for CASFDGLFGTQYF.

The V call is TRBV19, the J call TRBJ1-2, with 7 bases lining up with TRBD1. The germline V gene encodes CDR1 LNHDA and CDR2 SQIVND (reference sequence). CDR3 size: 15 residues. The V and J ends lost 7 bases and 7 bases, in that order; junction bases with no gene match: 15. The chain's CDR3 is CASNEGADVMGGYTF. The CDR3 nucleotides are TGTGCCAGTAACGAGGGGGCAGACGTTATGGGTGGCTACACCTTC.

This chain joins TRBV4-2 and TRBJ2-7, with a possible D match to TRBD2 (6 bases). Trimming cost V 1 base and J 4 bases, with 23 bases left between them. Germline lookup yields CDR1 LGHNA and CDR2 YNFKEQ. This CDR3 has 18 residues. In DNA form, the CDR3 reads TGTGCCAGCAGCCAAGGGGAAAAGTCCCGGGACTCCTTTTACGAGCAGTACTTC. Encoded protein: CASSQGEKSRDSFYEQYF.

The CDR3 here is CASSFGGETQYF. CDR3 nucleotides: TGTGCCAGCAGTTTCGGGGGGGAGACCCAGTACTTC. The chain joins TRBV11-2 to TRBJ2-5, with 7 bases identical to TRBD2. V dropped 6 bases and J dropped 5; count of bases not matched to a gene: 3. The CDR3 runs 12 residues. Germline loops: CDR1 SGHAT, CDR2 FQNNGV.

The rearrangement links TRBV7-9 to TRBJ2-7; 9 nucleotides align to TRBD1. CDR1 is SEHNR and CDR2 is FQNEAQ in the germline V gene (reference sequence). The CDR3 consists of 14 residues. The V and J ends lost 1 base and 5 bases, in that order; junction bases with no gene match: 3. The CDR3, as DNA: TGTGCCAGCAGCTTAGTCTGGACAGGGGACGAGCAGTACTTC. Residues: CASSLVWTGDEQYF.

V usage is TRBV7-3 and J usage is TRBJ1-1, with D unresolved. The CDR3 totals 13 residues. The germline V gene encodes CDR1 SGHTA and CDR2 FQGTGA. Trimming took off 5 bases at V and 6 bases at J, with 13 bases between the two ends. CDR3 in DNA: TGTGCCAGCAGCCCGTCGTCAGGCGCTGAAGCTTTCTTT. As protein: CASSPSSGAEAFF.

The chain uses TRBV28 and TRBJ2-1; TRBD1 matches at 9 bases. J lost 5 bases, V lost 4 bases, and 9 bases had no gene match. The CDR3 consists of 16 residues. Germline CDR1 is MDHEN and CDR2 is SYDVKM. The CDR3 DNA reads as TGTGCCAGCAGTTATGAATGGACAGGGGTCCACAATGAGCAGTTCTTC. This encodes CASSYEWTGVHNEQFF.

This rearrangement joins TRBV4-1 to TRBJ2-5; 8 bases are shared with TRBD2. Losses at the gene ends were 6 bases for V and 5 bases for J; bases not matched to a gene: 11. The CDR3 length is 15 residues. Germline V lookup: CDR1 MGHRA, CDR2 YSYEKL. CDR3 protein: CASRARGAPAETQYF. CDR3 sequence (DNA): TGCGCCAGCAGGGCGCGGGGGGCGCCAGCGGAGACCCAGTACTTC.

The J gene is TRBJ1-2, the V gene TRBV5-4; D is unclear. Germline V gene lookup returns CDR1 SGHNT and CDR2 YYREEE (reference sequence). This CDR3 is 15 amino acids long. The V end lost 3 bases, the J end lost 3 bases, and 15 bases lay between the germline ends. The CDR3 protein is CASSSKGGGHYGYTF. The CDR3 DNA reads TGTGCCAGCAGCTCTAAGGGAGGAGGGCACTATGGCTACACCTTC.

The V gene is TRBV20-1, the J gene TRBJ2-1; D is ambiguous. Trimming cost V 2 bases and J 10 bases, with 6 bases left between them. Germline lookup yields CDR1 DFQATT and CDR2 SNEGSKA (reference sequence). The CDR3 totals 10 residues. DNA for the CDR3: TGCAGTGCTAGAAAAGAGGAGCAGTTCTTC. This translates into CSARKEEQFF.

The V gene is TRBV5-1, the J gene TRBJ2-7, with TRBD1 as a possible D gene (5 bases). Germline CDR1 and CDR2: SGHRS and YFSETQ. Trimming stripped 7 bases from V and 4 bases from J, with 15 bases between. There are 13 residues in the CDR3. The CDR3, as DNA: TGCGCCAGCTCCAGGGCGGAAATGTACGAGCAGTACTTC. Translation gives CASSRAEMYEQYF. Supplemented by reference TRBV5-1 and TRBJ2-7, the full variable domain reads KAGVTQTPRYLIKTRGQQVTLSCSPISGHRSVSWYQQTPGQGLQFLFEYFSETQRNKGNFPGRFSGRQFSNSRSEMNVSTLELGDSALYLCASSRAEMYEQYFGPGTRLTVT.

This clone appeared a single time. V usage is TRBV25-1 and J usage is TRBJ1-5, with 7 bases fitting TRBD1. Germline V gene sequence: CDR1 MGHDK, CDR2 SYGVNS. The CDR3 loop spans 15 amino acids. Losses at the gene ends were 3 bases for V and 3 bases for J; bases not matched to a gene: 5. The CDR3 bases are TGTGCCAGCAGTGATGACGACAGGGTCAATCAGCCCCAGCATTTT. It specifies CASSDDDRVNQPQHF.

CDR3 residues: CASSLIRDRGLYGYTF. The CDR3 coding sequence is TGTGCCAGCAGCCTCATCCGGGACAGGGGGCTCTATGGCTACACCTTC. The chain carries TRBV5-6 and TRBJ1-2, with TRBD1 matching over 12 bases. This CDR3 spans 16 amino acids. J lost 4 bases, V lost 4 bases, and 8 bases had no gene match. CDR1 SGHDT and CDR2 YYEEEE come from the germline V gene.

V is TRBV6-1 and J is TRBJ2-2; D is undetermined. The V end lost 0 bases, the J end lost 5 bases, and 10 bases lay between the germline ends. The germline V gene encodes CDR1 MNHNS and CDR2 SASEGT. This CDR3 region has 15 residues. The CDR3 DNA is TGTGCCAGCAGTGAAGCGTTCCGTTTGACCGGGGAGCTGTTTTTT. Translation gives CASSEAFRLTGELFF.